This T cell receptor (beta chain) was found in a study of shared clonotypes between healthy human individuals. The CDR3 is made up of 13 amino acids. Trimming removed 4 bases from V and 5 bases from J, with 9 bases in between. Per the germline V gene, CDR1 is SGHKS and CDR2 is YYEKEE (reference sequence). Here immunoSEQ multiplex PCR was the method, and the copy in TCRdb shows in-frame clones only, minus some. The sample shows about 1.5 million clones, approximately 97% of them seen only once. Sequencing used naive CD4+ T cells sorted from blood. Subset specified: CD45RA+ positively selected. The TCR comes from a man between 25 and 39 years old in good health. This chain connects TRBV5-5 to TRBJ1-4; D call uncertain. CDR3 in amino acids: CASSKLVNEKLFF. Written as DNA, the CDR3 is TGTGCCAGCAGCAAACTGGTAAATGAAAAACTGTTTTTT.